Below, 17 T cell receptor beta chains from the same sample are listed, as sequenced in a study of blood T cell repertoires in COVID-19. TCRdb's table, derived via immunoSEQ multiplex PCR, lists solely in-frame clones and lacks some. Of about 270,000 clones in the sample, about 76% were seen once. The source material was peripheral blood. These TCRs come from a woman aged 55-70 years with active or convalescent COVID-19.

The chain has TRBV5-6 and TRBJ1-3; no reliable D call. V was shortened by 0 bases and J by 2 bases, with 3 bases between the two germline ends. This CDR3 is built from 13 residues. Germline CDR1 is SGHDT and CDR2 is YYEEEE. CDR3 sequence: CASSLGTGNTIYF. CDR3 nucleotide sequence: TGTGCCAGCAGCTTGGGTACTGGAAACACCATATATTTT.

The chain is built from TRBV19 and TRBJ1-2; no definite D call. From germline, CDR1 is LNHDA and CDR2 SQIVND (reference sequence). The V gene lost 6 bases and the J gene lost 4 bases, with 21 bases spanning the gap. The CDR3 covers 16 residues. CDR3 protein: CASRTSSGRSSYGYTF. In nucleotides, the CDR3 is TGTGCCAGTAGAACTAGTTCGGGCAGGAGTTCCTATGGCTACACCTTC.

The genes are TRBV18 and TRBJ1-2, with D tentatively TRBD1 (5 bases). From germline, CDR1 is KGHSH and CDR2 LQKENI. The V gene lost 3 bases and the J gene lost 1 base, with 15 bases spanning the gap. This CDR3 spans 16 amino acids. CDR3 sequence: CASSPNAGPLNYGYTF. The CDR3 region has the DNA TGTGCCAGCTCACCCAACGCAGGGCCCCTTAACTATGGCTACACCTTC. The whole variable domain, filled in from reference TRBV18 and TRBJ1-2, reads NAGVMQNPRHLVRRRGQEARLRCSPMKGHSHVYWYRQLPEEGLKFMVYLQKENIIDESGMPKERFSAEFPKEGPSILRIQQVVRGDSAAYFCASSPNAGPLNYGYTFGSGTRLTVV.

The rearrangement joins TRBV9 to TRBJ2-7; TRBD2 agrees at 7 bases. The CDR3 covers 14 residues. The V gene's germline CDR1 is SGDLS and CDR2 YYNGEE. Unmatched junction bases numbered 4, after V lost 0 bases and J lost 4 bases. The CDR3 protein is CASSVADSGYEQYF. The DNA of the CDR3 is TGTGCCAGCAGCGTAGCTGATAGCGGGTACGAGCAGTACTTC.

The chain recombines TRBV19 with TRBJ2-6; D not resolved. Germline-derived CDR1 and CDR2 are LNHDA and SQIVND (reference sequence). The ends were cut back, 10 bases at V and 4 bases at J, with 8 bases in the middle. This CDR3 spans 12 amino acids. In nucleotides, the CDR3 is TGTGCCACTTGGCACGGGGCCAACGTCCTGACTTTC. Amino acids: CATWHGANVLTF.

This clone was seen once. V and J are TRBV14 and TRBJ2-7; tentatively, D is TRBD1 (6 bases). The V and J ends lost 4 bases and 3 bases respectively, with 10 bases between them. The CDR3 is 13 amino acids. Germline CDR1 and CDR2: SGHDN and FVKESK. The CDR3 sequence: CASSPQGFYEQYF. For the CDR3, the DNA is TGTGCCAGCAGCCCACAGGGTTTCTACGAGCAGTACTTC.

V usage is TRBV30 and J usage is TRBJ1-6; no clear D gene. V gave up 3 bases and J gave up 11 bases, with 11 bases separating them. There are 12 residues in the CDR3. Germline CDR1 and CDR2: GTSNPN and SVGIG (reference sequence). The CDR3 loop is CAWSEGLTPLHF. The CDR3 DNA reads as TGTGCCTGGAGCGAGGGCCTTACACCCCTCCACTTT.

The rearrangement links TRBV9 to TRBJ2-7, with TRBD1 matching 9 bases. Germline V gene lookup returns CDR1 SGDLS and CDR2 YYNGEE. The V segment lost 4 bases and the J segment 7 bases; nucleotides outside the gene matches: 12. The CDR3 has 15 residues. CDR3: CASSTRDRDSREQYF. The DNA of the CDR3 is TGTGCCAGCAGCACCCGGGACAGGGACTCTCGAGAGCAGTACTTC. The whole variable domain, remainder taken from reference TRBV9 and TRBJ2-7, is DSGVTQTPKHLITATGQRVTLRCSPRSGDLSVYWYQQSLDQGLQFLIQYYNGEERAKGNILERFSAQQFPDLHSELNLSSLELGDSALYFCASSTRDRDSREQYFGPGTRLTVT.

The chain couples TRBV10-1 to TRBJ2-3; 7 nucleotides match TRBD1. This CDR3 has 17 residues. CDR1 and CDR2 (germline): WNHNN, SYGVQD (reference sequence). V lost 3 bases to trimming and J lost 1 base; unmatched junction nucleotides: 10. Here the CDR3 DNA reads TGCGCCAGCAGTGAAAGACCTAGGGGGCGGGGCACAGATACGCAGTATTTT. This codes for CASSERPRGRGTDTQYF.

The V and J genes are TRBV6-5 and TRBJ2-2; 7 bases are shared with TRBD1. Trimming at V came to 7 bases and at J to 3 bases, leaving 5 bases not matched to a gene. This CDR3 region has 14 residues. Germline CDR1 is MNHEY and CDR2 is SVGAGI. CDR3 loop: CASKQGRDTGELFF. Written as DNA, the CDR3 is TGTGCCAGCAAACAGGGGCGTGACACCGGGGAGCTGTTTTTT.

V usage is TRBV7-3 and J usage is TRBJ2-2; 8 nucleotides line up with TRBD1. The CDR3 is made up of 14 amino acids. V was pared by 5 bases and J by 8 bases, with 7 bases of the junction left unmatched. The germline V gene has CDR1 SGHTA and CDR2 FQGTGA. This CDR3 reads CASSRGQGTGELFF. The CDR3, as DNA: TGTGCCAGCAGCCGCGGACAGGGCACAGGGGAGCTGTTTTTT.

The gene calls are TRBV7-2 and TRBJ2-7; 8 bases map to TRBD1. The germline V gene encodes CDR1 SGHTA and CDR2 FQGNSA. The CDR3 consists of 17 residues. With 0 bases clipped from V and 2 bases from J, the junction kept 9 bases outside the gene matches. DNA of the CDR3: TGTGCCAGCAGCTTAGCTTCTACAGGGGGTTCGCCCTACGAGCAGTACTTC. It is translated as CASSLASTGGSPYEQYF. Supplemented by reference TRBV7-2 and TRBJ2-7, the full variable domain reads GAGVSQSPSNKVTEKGKDVELRCDPISGHTALYWYRQSLGQGLEFLIYFQGNSAPDKSGLPSDRFSAERTGGSVSTLTIQRTQQEDSAVYLCASSLASTGGSPYEQYFGPGTRLTVT.

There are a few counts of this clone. The CDR3 region has the DNA TGTGCCTGGAGCCCAGGGGGCAACTATGGCTACACCTTC. It codes for CAWSPGGNYGYTF. The chain couples TRBV30 to TRBJ1-2, with 8 bases identical to TRBD1. The germline V gene encodes CDR1 GTSNPN and CDR2 SVGIG (reference sequence). The V segment lost 3 bases and the J segment 2 bases; nucleotides outside the gene matches: 2. The CDR3 has 13 amino acids.

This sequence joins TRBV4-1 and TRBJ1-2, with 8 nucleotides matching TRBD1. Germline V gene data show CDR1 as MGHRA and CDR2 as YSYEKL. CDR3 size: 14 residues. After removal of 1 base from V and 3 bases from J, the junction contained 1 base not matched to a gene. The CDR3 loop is CASSQATGDYGYTF. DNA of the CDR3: TGCGCCAGCAGCCAAGCGACAGGGGACTATGGCTACACCTTC.

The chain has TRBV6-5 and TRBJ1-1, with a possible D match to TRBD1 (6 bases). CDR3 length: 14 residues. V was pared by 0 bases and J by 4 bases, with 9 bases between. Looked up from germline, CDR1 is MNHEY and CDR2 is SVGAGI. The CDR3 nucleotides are TGTGCCAGCAGTTACTCAGCAGGGGCCACTGAAGCTTTCTTT. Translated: CASSYSAGATEAFF.

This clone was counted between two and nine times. The CDR3 DNA reads TGCGCCAGCAGCCAGAGGCGGCGGGCCTACGAGCAGTACTTC. Amino acid sequence: CASSQRRRAYEQYF. The V call is TRBV4-3, the J call TRBJ2-7, with D perhaps TRBD2 (5 bases). The CDR3 has 14 residues. Between the trimmed V and J ends, which lost 3 bases and 2 bases, there was a span of 11 bases. Germline values: CDR1 LGHNA, CDR2 YSLEER.

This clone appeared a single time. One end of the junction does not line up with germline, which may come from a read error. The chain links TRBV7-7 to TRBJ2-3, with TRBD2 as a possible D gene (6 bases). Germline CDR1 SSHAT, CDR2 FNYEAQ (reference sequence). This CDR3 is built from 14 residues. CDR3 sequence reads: CASSLGAGLDTQYF. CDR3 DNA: TGTGCTAGCAGCTTAGGGGCGGGGTTGGATACGCAGTATTTT.